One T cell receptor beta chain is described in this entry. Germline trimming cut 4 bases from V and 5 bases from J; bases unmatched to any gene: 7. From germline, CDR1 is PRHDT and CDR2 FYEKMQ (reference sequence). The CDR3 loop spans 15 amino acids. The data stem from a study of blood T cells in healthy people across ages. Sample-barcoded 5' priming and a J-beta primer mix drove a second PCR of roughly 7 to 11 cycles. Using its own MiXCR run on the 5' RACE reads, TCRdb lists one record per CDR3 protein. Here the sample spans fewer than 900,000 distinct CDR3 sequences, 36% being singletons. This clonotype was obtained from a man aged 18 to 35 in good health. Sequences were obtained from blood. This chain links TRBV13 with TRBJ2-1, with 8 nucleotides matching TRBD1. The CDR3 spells CASSSRQGPDNEQFF. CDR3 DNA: TGTGCCAGCAGCTCTCGACAGGGGCCCGACAATGAGCAGTTCTTC.